These T cell receptor beta chains were read from a single sample in a study of cytomegalovirus exposure and HLA in healthy donors. The protocol was immunoSEQ multiplex PCR, while the TCRdb copy is restricted to in-frame clones and leaves out a portion. The sample gives about 110,000 clones, 60% to 80% of which show up once; 2.5% to 3.5% is in the top ten. Sequencing input: PBMCs. The receptors were sampled from a female donor in good health and CMV-seronegative. Both conserved end residues are part of each CDR3. D genes are given only for firm matches. The size field is filled for only some rows; it gives once, few, many or a size class.

CDR3nt | CDR3aa | j_gene | abundance | d_gene | v_gene
TGTGCCAGCAGTGTCACCGGGACAGGGAGGACCGGGGAGCTGTTTTTT | CASSVTGTGRTGELFF | TRBJ2-2 | - | TRBD1 | TRBV28
TGCGCCAGCAGCTTGGGGACAGGGGGCTCCGAGCAGTACTTC | CASSLGTGGSEQYF | TRBJ2-7 | - | TRBD1 | TRBV5-1
TGTGCCAGCAGACATGGACACGCAACTAATGAAAAACTGTTTTTT | CASRHGHATNEKLFF | TRBJ1-4 | few | - | TRBV5-5
TGTGCCAGTAGATCGCTAGCGGGGGGCACAGATACGCAGTATTTT | CASRSLAGGTDTQYF | TRBJ2-3 | - | TRBD2 | TRBV19
TGTGCCAGCTCACCACTAGCACTCATGAACACTGAAGCTTTCTTT | CASSPLALMNTEAFF | TRBJ1-1 | - | - | TRBV18
TGCGCCAGCAGCACGGACAGCCGCTCCTACGAGCAGTACTTC | CASSTDSRSYEQYF | TRBJ2-7 | - | - | TRBV5-1
TGTGCCAGCAGTGAAGTTCTAGCGGGAAGGGCAATCGGGGAGCTGTTTTTT | CASSEVLAGRAIGELFF | TRBJ2-2 | - | TRBD2 | TRBV2
TGTGCCAGCAGCGTTAGACAGGGGGCCTATAATTATTCACCCCTCCACTTT | CASSVRQGAYNYSPLHF | TRBJ1-6 | few | TRBD1 | TRBV5-6
TGTGCCAGTAGTTTTGGACAGGGATCCTACGAGCAGTACTTC | CASSFGQGSYEQYF | TRBJ2-7 | - | TRBD1 | TRBV19
TGTGCCAGCAGTAAATTGGGGCCAGGCTTACAGCCCCAGCATTTT | CASSKLGPGLQPQHF | TRBJ1-5 | - | - | TRBV6-1
TGCAGCGCCCTTCGGAGCGGAAACACCATATATTTT | CSALRSGNTIYF | TRBJ1-3 | - | - | TRBV29-1
TGTGCCAGCAGCCAGGGACTAGCGAGCTCCTACGAGCAGTACTTC | CASSQGLASSYEQYF | TRBJ2-7 | few | TRBD2 | TRBV7-2
TGTGCCAGCACCCCTCGTCGGAACAGTCGGGAAAAACTGTTTTTT | CASTPRRNSREKLFF | TRBJ1-4 | - | - | TRBV2
TGTGCCAGCAGGGACCAGGGGGCCGAGCAGTACTTC | CASRDQGAEQYF | TRBJ2-7 | - | TRBD1 | TRBV4-2
TGTGCCAGCAGCTTAGAGCCAGCGAGGTACAATGAGCAGTTCTTC | CASSLEPARYNEQFF | TRBJ2-1 | - | - | TRBV7-6
TGTGCCAGTAGTATGCGGGGGTGGGAAGGGACCTACGAGCAGTACTTC | CASSMRGWEGTYEQYF | TRBJ2-7 | - | TRBD2 | TRBV19
TGCGCCAGCAGCTTGAGCGGCGGTAGCGTACGAGAGACCCAGTACTTC | CASSLSGGSVRETQYF | TRBJ2-5 | few | - | TRBV5-1
TGTGCCAGCAGTAAAAATAGGGGGACAGGGCGCTCCTACGAGCAGTACTTC | CASSKNRGTGRSYEQYF | TRBJ2-7 | - | TRBD1 | TRBV27
TGCGCCAGCAGCTTCGGATTGCGGAGTAGCTCCTACAATGAGCAGTTCTTC | CASSFGLRSSSYNEQFF | TRBJ2-1 | - | - | TRBV5-1
TGTGCCTGGCGGGGTGGACTAGCGGGCCGAGATACGCAGTATTTT | CAWRGGLAGRDTQYF | TRBJ2-3 | - | TRBD2 | TRBV30
TGTGCCAGCAGCCAATTAACGAGGGCAGATACGCAGTATTTT | CASSQLTRADTQYF | TRBJ2-3 | once | - | TRBV14
TGTGCCAGCAGCTTGGGGCCGCCTTCCATTCAGTACTTC | CASSLGPPSIQYF | TRBJ2-4 | few | - | TRBV5-4
TGCGCCAGCAGCCAAGATCGGTTAAGGGGGATTCAGTACTTC | CASSQDRLRGIQYF | TRBJ2-4 | - | - | TRBV4-3
TGTGCCACCAGCAGAGAAGGCGGGGGTGGATCCTACGAGCAGTACTTC | CATSREGGGGSYEQYF | TRBJ2-7 | - | TRBD2 | TRBV15
TGTGCCACCAGCAGAGATCGGATGGGGGGGAACATTCAGTACTTC | CATSRDRMGGNIQYF | TRBJ2-4 | - | TRBD2 | TRBV15
TGTGCCAGCTCACCAAACTTTGGAGAGACCCAGTACTTC | CASSPNFGETQYF | TRBJ2-5 | once | - | TRBV18
TGTGCCAGCAGCGTAGGAGGAGAGCCGGACTACGAGCAGTACTTC | CASSVGGEPDYEQYF | TRBJ2-7 | - | - | TRBV9
TGCGCCAGCAGCCGGGGCGGGGTAGATACCGGGGAGCTGTTTTTT | CASSRGGVDTGELFF | TRBJ2-2 | - | - | TRBV5-1
TGTGCCAGCAGGTGGGACAGAAGCTCCTACGAGCAGTACTTC | CASRWDRSSYEQYF | TRBJ2-7 | many | TRBD1 | TRBV6-1
TGTGCCAGTAGTAGGTCTAGCGGGAGGGTCTCCTACAATGAGCAGTTCTTC | CASSRSSGRVSYNEQFF | TRBJ2-1 | - | TRBD2 | TRBV19
TGTGCCAGCAGCACCCCAACAGGGGTGGATGGCTACACCTTC | CASSTPTGVDGYTF | TRBJ1-2 | few | TRBD1 | TRBV4-2
TGTGCCAGTAGTATCCCAGGGATCTCCTACGAGCAGTACTTC | CASSIPGISYEQYF | TRBJ2-7 | once | - | TRBV19
TGTGCCAGCGGAAGCGACGCGGGAGGATTACATGAGCAGTTCTTC | CASGSDAGGLHEQFF | TRBJ2-1 | - | TRBD2 | TRBV7-2
TGCGCCAGCAGCCAATTGACTAGCGGGAGCTACGAGCAGTACTTC | CASSQLTSGSYEQYF | TRBJ2-7 | - | TRBD2 | TRBV4-1
TGTGCCAGCAGTTTGGGGACTAGCGGGGGATACAATGAGCAGTTCTTC | CASSLGTSGGYNEQFF | TRBJ2-1 | - | TRBD2 | TRBV27
TGTGCCAGCAGCGTCGATCGGGACAGGGTCTATGGCTACACCTTC | CASSVDRDRVYGYTF | TRBJ1-2 | - | TRBD1 | TRBV9
TGTGCCAGCAGCGTATTAGCGGGAGACACCGGGGAGCTGTTTTTT | CASSVLAGDTGELFF | TRBJ2-2 | - | TRBD2 | TRBV9
TGTGCCACCAGCAGGGGCGGGACAGGGGTCGATGAGCAGTTCTTC | CATSRGGTGVDEQFF | TRBJ2-1 | few | TRBD1 | TRBV15
TGTGCCAGCAGCTCTCCGCCGGGGTCCGAAGAGACCCAGTACTTC | CASSSPPGSEETQYF | TRBJ2-5 | once | - | TRBV7-2
TGTGCCAGCAGTACAGGGGCTCGTTACAATGAGCAGTTCTTC | CASSTGARYNEQFF | TRBJ2-1 | - | TRBD1 | TRBV2
TGTGCCAGCAGCTTGAATGGACAGGGGGCAAACAACGAGCAGTACTTC | CASSLNGQGANNEQYF | TRBJ2-7 | - | TRBD1 | TRBV27
TGTGCCAGCAGCCTGGGCAGCCAAGAGACCCAGTACTTC | CASSLGSQETQYF | TRBJ2-5 | few | - | TRBV11-2
TGTGCCAGCAGCCCGACGGGGTACTATGGCTACACCTTC | CASSPTGYYGYTF | TRBJ1-2 | - | - | TRBV28
TGTGCCAGCAGCCAAGAGGCCGGGGCCCCGGGTTTGGTTCAAGCGGGAGTACTGGAGCAGTACTTC | CASSQEAGAPGLVQAGVLEQYF | TRBJ2-7 | few | TRBD2 | TRBV4-2
TGCGCCAGCAGCCCTCTAGCGGGAATCACAGATACGCAGTATTTT | CASSPLAGITDTQYF | TRBJ2-3 | once | TRBD2 | TRBV4-1
TGTGCCAGCAGTTACTCGCGGGGCGCGGGCGAGCAGTACTTC | CASSYSRGAGEQYF | TRBJ2-7 | - | - | TRBV6-5
TGTGCCAGCAGCTCTCGGACAGGGCCCACAGATACGCAGTATTTT | CASSSRTGPTDTQYF | TRBJ2-3 | - | TRBD1 | TRBV7-9
TGTGCCAGCAGCTTAAGCCCTACAGGATCTGGAAACACCATATATTTT | CASSLSPTGSGNTIYF | TRBJ1-3 | few | - | TRBV11-2
TGTGCCAGCAGTTCGACAGGGCATACAGATACGCAGTATTTT | CASSSTGHTDTQYF | TRBJ2-3 | few | TRBD1 | TRBV7-9
TGTGCCAGCAGCTTAGGTCTGGGCGTCCAAGAGACCCAGTACTTC | CASSLGLGVQETQYF | TRBJ2-5 | - | - | TRBV7-8
TGTGCCAGCAGCCAATGGACTAGCGGGAGGGCTTTCGGGGCCAACGTCCTGACTTTC | CASSQWTSGRAFGANVLTF | TRBJ2-6 | - | TRBD2 | TRBV4-2